Below, one TCR beta chain is given with its context. The method was immunoSEQ multiplex PCR; TCRdb's version includes in-frame clones alone and lacks a portion of them. This sample has 300,000 to 500,000 clones, with approximately 90% found just once. In assigning cohorts, the study relied on participant-reported clinical history. This CDR3 spans 17 amino acids. V trimming: 5 bases; J trimming: 3 bases; junction bases outside the gene matches: 9. Germline CDR1 reads LGHNA; CDR2 reads YNFKEQ. The entry originates in a study of blood T cell repertoires in COVID-19. The chain combines TRBV4-2 with TRBJ2-2; 10 bases line up with TRBD1. The TCR sequence derives from a woman aged 25 to 45 with acute COVID-19. The source material was PBMCs or T cells enriched from blood (not recorded which). The CDR3: CASSETGTGEYTGELFF. Here the CDR3 DNA reads TGTGCCAGCAGCGAAACCGGGACAGGGGAGTACACCGGGGAGCTGTTTTTT.